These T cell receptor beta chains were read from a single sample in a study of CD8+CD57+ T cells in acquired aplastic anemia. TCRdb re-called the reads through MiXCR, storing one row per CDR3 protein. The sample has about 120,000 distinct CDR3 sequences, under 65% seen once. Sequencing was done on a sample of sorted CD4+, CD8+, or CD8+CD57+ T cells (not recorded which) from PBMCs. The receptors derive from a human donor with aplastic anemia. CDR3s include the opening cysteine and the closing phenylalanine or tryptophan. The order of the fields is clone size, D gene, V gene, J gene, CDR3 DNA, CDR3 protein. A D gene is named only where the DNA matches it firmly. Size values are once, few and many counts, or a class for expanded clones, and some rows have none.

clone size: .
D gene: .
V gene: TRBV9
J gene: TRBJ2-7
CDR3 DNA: TGTGCCAGCAGCCGCCTCCGCCCCTCGGCACCTGACCGGGACTTC
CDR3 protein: CASSRLRPSAPDRDF

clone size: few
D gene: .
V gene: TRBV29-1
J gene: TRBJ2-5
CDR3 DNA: TGCAGCGTCCCCCAGGGGGAGACCCAGTACTTC
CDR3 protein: CSVPQGETQYF

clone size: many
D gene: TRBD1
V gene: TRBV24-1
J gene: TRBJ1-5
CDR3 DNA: TGTGCCACCAGTGAGTCCACAGGGGTTGGCAATCAGCCCCAGCATTTT
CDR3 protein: CATSESTGVGNQPQHF

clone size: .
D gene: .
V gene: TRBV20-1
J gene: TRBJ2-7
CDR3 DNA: TGCAGTGCTAGAGGGTCAGGCGGTTACGAGCAGTACTTC
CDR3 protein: CSARGSGGYEQYF

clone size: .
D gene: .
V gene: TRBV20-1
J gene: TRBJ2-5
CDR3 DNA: TGCAGTGCTAGCCCCGTGGGTATTGGGGAGACCCAGTACTTC
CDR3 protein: CSASPVGIGETQYF

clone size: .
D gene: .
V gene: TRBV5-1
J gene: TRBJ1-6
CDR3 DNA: TGCGCCAGCAGCTTGGATGGGGGAAACGGGTCACCCCTCCACTTT
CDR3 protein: CASSLDGGNGSPLHF

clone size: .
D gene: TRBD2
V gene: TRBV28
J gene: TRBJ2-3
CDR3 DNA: TGTGCCAGCAGTCGGACTAGCCCCACAGATACGCAGTATTTT
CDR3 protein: CASSRTSPTDTQYF

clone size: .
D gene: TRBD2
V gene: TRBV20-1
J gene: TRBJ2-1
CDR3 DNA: TGCAGTGCTAGGGGGCGCGGGAGGACCAACAATGAGCAGTTCTTC
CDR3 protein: CSARGRGRTNNEQFF

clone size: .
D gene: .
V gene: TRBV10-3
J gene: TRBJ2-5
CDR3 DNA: TGTGCCATCAGTGGGGAAGGGGAGACCCAGTACTTC
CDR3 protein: CAISGEGETQYF

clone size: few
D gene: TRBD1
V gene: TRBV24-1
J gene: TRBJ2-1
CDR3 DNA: TGTGCCACCAGGGGACAGGACTACAATGAGCAGTTCTTC
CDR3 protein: CATRGQDYNEQFF

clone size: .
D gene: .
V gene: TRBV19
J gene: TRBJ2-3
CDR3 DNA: TGTGCCAGTAGTATAATGGCAGATAACACAGATACGCAGTATTTT
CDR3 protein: CASSIMADNTDTQYF

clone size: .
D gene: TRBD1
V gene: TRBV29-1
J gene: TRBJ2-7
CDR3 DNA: TGCAGCGTTAAGACAGGGGATAGCGGCGAGCAGTACTTC
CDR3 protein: CSVKTGDSGEQYF

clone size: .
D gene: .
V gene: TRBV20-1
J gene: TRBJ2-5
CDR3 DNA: TGCAGTGCGCAGTCTACACAAGAGACCCAGTACTTC
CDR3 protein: CSAQSTQETQYF

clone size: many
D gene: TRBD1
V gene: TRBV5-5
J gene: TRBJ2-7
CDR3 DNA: TGTGCCAGCAGCTTGGGGGACAGCACCTACGAGCAGTACTTC
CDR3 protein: CASSLGDSTYEQYF

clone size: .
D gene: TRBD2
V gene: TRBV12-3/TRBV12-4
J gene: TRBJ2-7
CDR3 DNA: TGTGCCAGCAGTTTAGGAGCGGGAGTTGCCGAGCAGTACTTC
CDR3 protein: CASSLGAGVAEQYF

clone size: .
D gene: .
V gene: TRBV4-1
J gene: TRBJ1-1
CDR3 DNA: TGCGCCAGCAGCCAAGGGGGCGCGTATACTGAAGCTTTCTTT
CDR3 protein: CASSQGGAYTEAFF

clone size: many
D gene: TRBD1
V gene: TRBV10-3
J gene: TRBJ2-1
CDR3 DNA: TGTGCCATCAGAACCGGGACAGACAATGAGCAGTTCTTC
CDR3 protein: CAIRTGTDNEQFF

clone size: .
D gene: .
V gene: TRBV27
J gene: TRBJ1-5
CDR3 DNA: TGTGCCAGCAGTTTAAGGGCAGGCCGCAATCAGCCCCAGCATTTT
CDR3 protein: CASSLRAGRNQPQHF

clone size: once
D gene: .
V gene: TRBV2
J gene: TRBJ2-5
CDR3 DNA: TGTGCCAGCAGCCGTGGGTCGAGAGGAGAGACCCAGTACTTC
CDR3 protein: CASSRGSRGETQYF

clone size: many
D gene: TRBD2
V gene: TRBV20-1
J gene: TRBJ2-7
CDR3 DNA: TGCAGTGCGCAGACTGGGACTAGCGGGTTCTCCTACGAGCAGTACTTC
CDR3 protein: CSAQTGTSGFSYEQYF

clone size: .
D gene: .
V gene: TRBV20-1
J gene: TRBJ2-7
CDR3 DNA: TGCAGTGCTAGAGGGGGAGTCTGGGAGCAGTACTTC
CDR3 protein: CSARGGVWEQYF

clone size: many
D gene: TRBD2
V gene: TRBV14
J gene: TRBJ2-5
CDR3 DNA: TGTGCCAGCAGCCCCCGGACTAGCGGGGGAGGGGAGACCCAGTACTTC
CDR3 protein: CASSPRTSGGGETQYF

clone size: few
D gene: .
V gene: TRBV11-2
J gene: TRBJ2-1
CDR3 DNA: TGTGCCAGCAGTCAACCCAGGCAAGGTATTAATGAGCAGTTCTTC
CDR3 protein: CASSQPRQGINEQFF